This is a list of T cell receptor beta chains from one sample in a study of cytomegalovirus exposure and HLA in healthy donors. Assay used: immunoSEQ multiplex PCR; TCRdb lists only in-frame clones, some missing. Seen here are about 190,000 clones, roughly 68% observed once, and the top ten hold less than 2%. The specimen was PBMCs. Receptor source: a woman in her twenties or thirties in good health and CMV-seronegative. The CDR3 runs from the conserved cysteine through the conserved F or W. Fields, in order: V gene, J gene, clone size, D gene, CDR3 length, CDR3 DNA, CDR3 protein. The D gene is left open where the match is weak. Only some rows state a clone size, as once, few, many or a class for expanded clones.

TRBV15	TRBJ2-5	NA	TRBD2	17	TGTGCCACCAGCAGGACCGGGACTAGGAGGGACCAAGAGACCCAGTACTTC	CATSRTGTRRDQETQYF
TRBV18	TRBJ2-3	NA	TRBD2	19	TGTGCCAGCTCCCCACCCGTGGGGGCTAGCGGGGGGAGCACAGATACGCAGTATTTT	CASSPPVGASGGSTDTQYF
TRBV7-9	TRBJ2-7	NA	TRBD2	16	TGTGCCAGCAGCTTATACAGCGGGAGAGAACGGAACGAGCAGTACTTC	CASSLYSGRERNEQYF
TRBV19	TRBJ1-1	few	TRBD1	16	TGTGCCAGTAGGACTCCTCCGGGACAGGGAGACACTGAAGCTTTCTTT	CASRTPPGQGDTEAFF
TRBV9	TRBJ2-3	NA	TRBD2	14	TGTGCCAGCAGCAGCGGGGGGGCGGCAGATACGCAGTATTTT	CASSSGGAADTQYF
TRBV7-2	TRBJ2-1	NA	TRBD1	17	TGTGCCAGCAGCTTAGATTATTCCCGGGACAGGGGGTATGAGCAGTTCTTC	CASSLDYSRDRGYEQFF
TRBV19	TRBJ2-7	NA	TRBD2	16	TGTGCCAGTAGTGAACTACCGGGACTAGGAAAGTACGAGCAGTACTTC	CASSELPGLGKYEQYF
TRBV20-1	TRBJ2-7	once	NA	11	TGCAGCGGGACTCTCGGGGGTGAGCAGTACTTC	CSGTLGGEQYF
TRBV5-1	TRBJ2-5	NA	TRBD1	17	TGCGCCAGCAGCCCCGGACAGGGAGGTATTCGTAAAGAGACCCAGTACTTC	CASSPGQGGIRKETQYF
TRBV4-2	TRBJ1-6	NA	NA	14	TGTGCCAGCTTAACGGGTTTCGATAATTCACCCCTCCACTTT	CASLTGFDNSPLHF
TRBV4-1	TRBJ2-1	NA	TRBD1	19	TGCGCCAGCAGCCAAGAAGGCGGCAGGGGGATCCTGGTCTACAATGAGCAGTTCTTC	CASSQEGGRGILVYNEQFF
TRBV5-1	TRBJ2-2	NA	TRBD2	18	TGCGCCAGCAGCTGGAGACTAGCGGGGGGCCGGGGCACCGGGGAGCTGTTTTTT	CASSWRLAGGRGTGELFF
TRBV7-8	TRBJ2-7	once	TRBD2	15	TGTGCCAGCAGCTTAGGGGCTAGCGGGAGAAGCGAGCAGTACTTC	CASSLGASGRSEQYF
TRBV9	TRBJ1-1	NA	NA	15	TGTGCCAGCAGCGCATCGTCGGGAGGTTCCACTGAAGCTTTCTTT	CASSASSGGSTEAFF
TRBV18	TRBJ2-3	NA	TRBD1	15	TGTGCCAGCTCACCTCGACAGGGCAGCACAGATACGCAGTATTTT	CASSPRQGSTDTQYF
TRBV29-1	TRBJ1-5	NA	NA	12	TGCAGCGTCCAAGGGGATAATCAGCCCCAGCATTTT	CSVQGDNQPQHF
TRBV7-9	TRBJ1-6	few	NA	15	TGTGCCAGCAGCTTATGGGCCCTCGGGGGTTCACCCCTCCACTTT	CASSLWALGGSPLHF
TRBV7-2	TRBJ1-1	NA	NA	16	TGTGCCAGCAGCGCCGCCGGGAGTACGATGAACACTGAAGCTTTCTTT	CASSAAGSTMNTEAFF
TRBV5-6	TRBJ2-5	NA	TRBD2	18	TGTGCCAGCAGCTTGGTGCGTCCGGGGGGGCCTTCCGAAGAGACCCAGTACTTC	CASSLVRPGGPSEETQYF
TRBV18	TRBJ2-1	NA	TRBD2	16	TGTGCCAGCTCACCATTAGCGGGAGGGCCGGGCAATGAGCAGTTCTTC	CASSPLAGGPGNEQFF
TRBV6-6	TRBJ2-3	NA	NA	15	TGTGCCAGCAGTTACTCAGCAGGCTGGGCAGATACGCAGTATTTT	CASSYSAGWADTQYF
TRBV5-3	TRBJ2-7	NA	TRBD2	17	TGTGCCAGAAGCTCCGAACAAACTAGCGGGACCATCTACGAGCAGTACTTC	CARSSEQTSGTIYEQYF
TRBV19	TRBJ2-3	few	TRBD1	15	TGTGCCAGTAGTTCCCCGGGGACAGGCACAGATACGCAGTATTTT	CASSSPGTGTDTQYF
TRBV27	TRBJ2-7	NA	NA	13	TGTGCCAGCAGTTTAGGGCCAGCCTACGAGCAGTACTTC	CASSLGPAYEQYF
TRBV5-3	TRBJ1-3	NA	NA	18	TGTGCCAGAAGCTTGGTGGGTAAAAGGGGGAGTTTGGGAAACACCATATATTTT	CARSLVGKRGSLGNTIYF
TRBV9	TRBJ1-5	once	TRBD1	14	TGTGCCAGCAGCCCGGGACAGGGCAATCAGCCCCAGCATTTT	CASSPGQGNQPQHF
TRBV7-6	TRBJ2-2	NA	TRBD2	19	TGTGCCAGCAGCTTAAACGGACTAGCGGGGGATTACTACACCGGGGAGCTGTTTTTT	CASSLNGLAGDYYTGELFF
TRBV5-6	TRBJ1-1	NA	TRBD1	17	TGTGCCAGCAGCTTTGGACAGGGGGTTACGATGAACACTGAAGCTTTCTTT	CASSFGQGVTMNTEAFF
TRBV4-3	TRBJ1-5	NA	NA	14	TGCGCCAGCAGCCAAGGGACAGATGGTCAGCCCCAGCATTTT	CASSQGTDGQPQHF
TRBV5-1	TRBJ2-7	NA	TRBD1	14	TGCGCCAGCAGCTCACGACAGGGAGCTTACGAGCAGTACTTC	CASSSRQGAYEQYF
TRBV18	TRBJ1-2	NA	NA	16	TGTGCCAGCTCACCATCAGGACAGCAAACTAACTATGGCTACACCTTC	CASSPSGQQTNYGYTF
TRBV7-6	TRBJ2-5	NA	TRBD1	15	TGTGCCAGCAGCCGGACAGGGGTGGGGAGAGAGACCCAGTACTTC	CASSRTGVGRETQYF
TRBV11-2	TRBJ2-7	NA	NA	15	TGTGCCAGCAGCCCCTTTCGCTCGGGTTCGTGGGAGCAGTACTTC	CASSPFRSGSWEQYF
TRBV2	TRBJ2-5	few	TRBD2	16	TGTGCCAGCAAGTCGTCTAGCGGGGGGCTCAGGGAGACCCAGTACTTC	CASKSSSGGLRETQYF
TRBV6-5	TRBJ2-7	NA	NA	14	TGTGCCAGCAGTTACGAGCTAGCGTCCCACGAGCAGTACTTC	CASSYELASHEQYF
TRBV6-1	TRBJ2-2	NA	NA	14	TGTGCCAGCACGGGAGGGGGCGACACCGGGGAGCTGTTTTTT	CASTGGGDTGELFF
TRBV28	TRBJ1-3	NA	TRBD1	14	TGTGCCAGCACCGGGACAGGGGGAGGAAACACCATATATTTT	CASTGTGGGNTIYF
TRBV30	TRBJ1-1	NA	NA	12	TGTGCCTGGTCTCAGGTGAACACTGAAGCTTTCTTT	CAWSQVNTEAFF
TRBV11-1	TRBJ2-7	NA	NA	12	TGTGCCAGCAGCTATGACTTGTACGAGCAGTACTTC	CASSYDLYEQYF
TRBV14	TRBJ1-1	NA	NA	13	TGTGCCAGCAGCCGTGAGTTGAGGGCTGAAGCTTTCTTT	CASSRELRAEAFF
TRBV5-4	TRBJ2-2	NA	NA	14	TGTGCCAGCAGCTTACGCAGGAACACCGGGGAGCTGTTTTTT	CASSLRRNTGELFF
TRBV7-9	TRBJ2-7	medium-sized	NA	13	TGTGCCAGCAGGGAGGGACTGGAGTACGAGCAGTACTTC	CASREGLEYEQYF
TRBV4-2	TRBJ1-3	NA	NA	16	TGTGCCAGCAGCCAAGATCTGGCAGGCTCTGGAAACACCATATATTTT	CASSQDLAGSGNTIYF
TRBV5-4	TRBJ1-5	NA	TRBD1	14	TGTGCCAGCAGCCGGACAGGGGAAAATCAGCCCCAGCATTTT	CASSRTGENQPQHF
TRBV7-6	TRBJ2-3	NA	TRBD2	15	TGTGCCAGCAGCTTACTAGCGGGGGGAGTAGATACGCAGTATTTT	CASSLLAGGVDTQYF
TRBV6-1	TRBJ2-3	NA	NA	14	TGTGCCAGCACAGGGGCCGCTAGCACAGATACGCAGTATTTT	CASTGAASTDTQYF
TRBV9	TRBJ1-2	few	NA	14	TGTGCCAGCAGCGTAGGAGAGGGCTCCTATGGCTACACCTTC	CASSVGEGSYGYTF
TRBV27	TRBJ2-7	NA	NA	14	TGTGCCAGCAAGAGGACACTGCCCCCCTACGAGCAGTACTTC	CASKRTLPPYEQYF
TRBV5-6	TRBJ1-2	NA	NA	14	TGTGCCAGCAGCTTGGGTCCGGTTAACTATGGCTACACCTTC	CASSLGPVNYGYTF
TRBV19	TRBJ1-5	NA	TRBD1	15	TGTGCCAGTAGCGAGGGACAGTTGGGTATCCAGCCCCAGCATTTT	CASSEGQLGIQPQHF
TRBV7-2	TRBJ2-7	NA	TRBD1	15	TGTGCCAGCAGCCATAGTATGGGACAGAGCTACGAGCAGTACTTC	CASSHSMGQSYEQYF
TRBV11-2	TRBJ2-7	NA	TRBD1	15	TGTGCCAGCAGTACCCGGGACAGGGTCTCCTACGAGCAGTACTTC	CASSTRDRVSYEQYF
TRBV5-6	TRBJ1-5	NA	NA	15	TGTGCCAGCAGCTTGGAGGGGAGGCAGGGACAGCCCCAGCATTTT	CASSLEGRQGQPQHF
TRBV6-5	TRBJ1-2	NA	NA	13	TGTGCCAGCAGGCAAGGACAATTCCATGGCTACACCTTC	CASRQGQFHGYTF
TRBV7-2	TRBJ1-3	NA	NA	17	TGTGCCAGCAGCTTAGCTAGTATGGGGGCCTCTGGAAACACCATATATTTT	CASSLASMGASGNTIYF
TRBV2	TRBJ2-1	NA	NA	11	TGTGCCACTCCGGTGAGAAATGAGCAGTTCTTC	CATPVRNEQFF
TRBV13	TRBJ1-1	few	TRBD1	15	TGTGCCAGCAGCCAGTACAGGGGTCTGTGGACTGAAGCTTTCTTT	CASSQYRGLWTEAFF
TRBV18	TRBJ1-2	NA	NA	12	TGTGCCAGCTCACCACAGGGGGATGGCTACACCTTC	CASSPQGDGYTF